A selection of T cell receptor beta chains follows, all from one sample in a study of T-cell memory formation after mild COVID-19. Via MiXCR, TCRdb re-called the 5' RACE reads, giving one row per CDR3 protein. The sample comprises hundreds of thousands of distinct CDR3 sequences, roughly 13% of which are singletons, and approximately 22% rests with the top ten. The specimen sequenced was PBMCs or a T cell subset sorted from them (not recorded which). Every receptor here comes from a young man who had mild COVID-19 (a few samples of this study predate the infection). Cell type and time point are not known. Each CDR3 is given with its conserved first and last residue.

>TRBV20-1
CSVSGTGSYEQYF
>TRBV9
CASRSTGGGYNEQFF
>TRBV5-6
CASSPPGGAKNIQYF
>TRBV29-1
CSVLPLAGGEQFF
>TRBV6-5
CASSYGGMGQPQHF
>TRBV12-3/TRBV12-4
CASTDGTGVSEQYF
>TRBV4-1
CASSQGQGRDLQETQYF
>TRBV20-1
CSAVQGPHEQYF
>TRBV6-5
CASRPDGANSPLHF
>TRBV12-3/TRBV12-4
CASRLAGGLRDTQYF
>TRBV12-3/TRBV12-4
CASSPSLDSPLHF
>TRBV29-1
CSVGEQGRAYGYTF
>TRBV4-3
CASSQVAGGRMNTEAFF
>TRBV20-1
CSATRAGGNTGELFF
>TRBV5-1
CASSGGRYQGNEQFF
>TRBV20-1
CSAGRGSYEQYF